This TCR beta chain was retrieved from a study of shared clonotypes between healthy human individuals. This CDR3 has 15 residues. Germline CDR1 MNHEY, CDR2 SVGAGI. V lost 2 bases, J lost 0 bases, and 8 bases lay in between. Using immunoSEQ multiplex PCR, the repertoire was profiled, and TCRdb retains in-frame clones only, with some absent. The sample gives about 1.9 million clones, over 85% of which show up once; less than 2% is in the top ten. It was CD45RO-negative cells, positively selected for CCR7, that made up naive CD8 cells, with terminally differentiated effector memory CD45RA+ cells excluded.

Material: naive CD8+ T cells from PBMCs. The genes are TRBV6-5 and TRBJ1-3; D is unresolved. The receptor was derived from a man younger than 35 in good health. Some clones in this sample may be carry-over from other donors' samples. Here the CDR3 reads CASSYRGGSGNTIYF. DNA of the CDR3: TGTGCCAGCAGTTACAGAGGCGGCTCTGGAAACACCATATATTTT.